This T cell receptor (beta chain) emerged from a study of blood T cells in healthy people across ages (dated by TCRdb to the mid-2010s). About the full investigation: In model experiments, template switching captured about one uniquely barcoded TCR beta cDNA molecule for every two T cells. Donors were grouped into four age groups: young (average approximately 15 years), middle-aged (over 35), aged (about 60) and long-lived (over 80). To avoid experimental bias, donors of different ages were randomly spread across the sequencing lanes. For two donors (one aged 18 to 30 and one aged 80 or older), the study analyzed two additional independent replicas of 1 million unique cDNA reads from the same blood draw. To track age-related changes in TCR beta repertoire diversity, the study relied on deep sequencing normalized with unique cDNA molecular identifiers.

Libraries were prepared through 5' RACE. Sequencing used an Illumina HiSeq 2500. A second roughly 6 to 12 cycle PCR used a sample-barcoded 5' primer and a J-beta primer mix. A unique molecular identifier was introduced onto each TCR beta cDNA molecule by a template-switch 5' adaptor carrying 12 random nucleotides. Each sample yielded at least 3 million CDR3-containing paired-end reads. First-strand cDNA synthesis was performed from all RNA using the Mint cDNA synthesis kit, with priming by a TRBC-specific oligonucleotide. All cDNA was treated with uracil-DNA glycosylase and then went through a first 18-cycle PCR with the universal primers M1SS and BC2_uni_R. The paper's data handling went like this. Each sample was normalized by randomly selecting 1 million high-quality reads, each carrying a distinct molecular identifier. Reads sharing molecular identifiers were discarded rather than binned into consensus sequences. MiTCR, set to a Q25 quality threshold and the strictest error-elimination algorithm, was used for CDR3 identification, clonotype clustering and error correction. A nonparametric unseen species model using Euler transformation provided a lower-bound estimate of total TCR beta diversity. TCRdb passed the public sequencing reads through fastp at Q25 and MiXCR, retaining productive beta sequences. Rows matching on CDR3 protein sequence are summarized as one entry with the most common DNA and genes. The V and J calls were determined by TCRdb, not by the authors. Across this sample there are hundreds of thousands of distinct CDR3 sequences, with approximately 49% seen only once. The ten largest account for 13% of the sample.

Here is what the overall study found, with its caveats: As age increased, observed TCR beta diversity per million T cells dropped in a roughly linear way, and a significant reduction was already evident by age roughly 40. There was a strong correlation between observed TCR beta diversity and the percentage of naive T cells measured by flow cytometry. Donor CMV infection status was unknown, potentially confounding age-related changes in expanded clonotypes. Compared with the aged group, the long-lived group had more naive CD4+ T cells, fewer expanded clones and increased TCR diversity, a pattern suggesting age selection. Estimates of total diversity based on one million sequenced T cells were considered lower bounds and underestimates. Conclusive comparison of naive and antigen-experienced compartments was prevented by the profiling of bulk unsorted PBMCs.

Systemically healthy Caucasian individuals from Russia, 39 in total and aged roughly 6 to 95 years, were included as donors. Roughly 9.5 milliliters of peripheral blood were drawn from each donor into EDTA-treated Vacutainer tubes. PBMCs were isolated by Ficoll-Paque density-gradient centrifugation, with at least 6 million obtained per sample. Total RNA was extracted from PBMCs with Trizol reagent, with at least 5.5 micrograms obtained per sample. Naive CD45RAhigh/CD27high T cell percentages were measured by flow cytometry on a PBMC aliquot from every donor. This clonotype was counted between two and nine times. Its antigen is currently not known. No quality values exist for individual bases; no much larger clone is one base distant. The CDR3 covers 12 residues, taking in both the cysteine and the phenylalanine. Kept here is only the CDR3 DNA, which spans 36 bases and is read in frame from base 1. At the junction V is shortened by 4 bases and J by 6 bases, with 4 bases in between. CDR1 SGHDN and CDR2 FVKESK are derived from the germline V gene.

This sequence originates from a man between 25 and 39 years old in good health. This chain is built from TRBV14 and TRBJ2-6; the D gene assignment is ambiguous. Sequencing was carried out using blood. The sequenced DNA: TGTGCCAGCAGCCCACCGGCCAACGTCCTGACTTTC. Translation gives CASSPPANVLTF.